Only a few counts were recorded for the clone carrying this TCR beta chain. Antigen specificity is unknown. The J segment lost 4 bases and the V segment lost 5 bases, leaving 10 bases of the junction unmatched. Germline CDR1 and CDR2: MNHEY and SMNVEV (reference sequence). CDR3 length: 15 amino acids. CD4+ T cell IFNgamma after overnight CMV lysate exposure gave donor CMV status. Cells stained for CD3, CD4, CD8, CD45RA, CD27 and viability were sorted into four CD45RA/CD27 subsets. This specimen belongs to a study of naive and memory T cell subsets. Whole-study results and caveats: A clonotype means one alpha or beta sequence, not an alpha/beta pair. Especially in CD8 cells, naive repertoires contained a few larger clonotypes, possibly CD45RA-re-expressing memory cells.

The beta constant-region primer was an equimolar mix of two oligonucleotides covering TRBC1 and TRBC2. Ligated cDNA was amplified by four rounds of PCR with nested alpha and beta constant-region primers and SP2. TCRdb called the UMI-ligation and nested PCR reads again in MiXCR, with one record for every CDR3 protein. The table lists approximately 150,000 distinct CDR3 sequences, approximately 20% of them singletons. Material for sequencing was naive CD8+ T cells from blood. The V and J genes are TRBV27 and TRBJ1-1, with 7 bases fitting TRBD1. The clonotype originates from a human donor in good health. CDR3 bases: TGTGCCAGCAGTCCCAGGACAGGTTGGAGCACTGAAGCTTTCTTT. Translating gives CASSPRTGWSTEAFF.